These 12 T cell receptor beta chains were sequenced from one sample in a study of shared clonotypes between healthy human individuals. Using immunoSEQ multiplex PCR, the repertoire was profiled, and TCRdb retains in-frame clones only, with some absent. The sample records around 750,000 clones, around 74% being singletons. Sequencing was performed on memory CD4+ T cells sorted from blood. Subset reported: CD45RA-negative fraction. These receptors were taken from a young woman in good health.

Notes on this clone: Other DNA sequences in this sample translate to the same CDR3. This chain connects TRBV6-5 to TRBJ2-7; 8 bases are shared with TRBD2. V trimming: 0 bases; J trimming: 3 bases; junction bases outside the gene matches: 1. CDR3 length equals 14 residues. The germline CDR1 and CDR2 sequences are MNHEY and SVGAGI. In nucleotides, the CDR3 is TGTGCCAGCAGTTACTCGAGCGGGAGCTACGAGCAGTACTTC. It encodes CASSYSSGSYEQYF.

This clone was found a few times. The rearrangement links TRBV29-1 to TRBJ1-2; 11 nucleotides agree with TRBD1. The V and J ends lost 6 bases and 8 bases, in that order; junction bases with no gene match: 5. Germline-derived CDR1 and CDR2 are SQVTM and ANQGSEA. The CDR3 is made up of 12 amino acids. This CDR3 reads CSVEWTGGGYTF. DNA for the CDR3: TGCAGCGTGGAGTGGACAGGGGGCGGCTACACCTTC. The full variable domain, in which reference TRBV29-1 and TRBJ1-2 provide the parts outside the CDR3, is SAVISQKPSRDICQRGTSLTIQCQVDSQVTMMFWYRQQPGQSLTLIATANQGSEATYESGFVIDKFPISRPNLTFSTLTVSNMSPEDSSIYLCSVEWTGGGYTFGSGTRLTVV.

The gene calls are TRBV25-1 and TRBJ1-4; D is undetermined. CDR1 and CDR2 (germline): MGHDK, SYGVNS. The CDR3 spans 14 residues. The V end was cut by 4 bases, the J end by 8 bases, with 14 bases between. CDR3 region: CASSVPGLGEKLFF. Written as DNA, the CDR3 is TGTGCCAGCAGTGTCCCGGGGTTGGGGGAAAAACTGTTTTTT.

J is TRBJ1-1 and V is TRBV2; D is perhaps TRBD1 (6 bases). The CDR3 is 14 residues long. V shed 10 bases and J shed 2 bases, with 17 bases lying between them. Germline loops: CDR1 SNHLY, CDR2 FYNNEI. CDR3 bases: TGTGCCACTAAAGGGGGACACCTTAACACTGAAGCTTTCTTT. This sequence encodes CATKGGHLNTEAFF. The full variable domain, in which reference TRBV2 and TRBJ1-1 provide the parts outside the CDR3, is EPEVTQTPSHQVTQMGQEVILRCVPISNHLYFYWYRQILGQKVEFLVSFYNNEISEKSEIFDDQFSVERPDGSNFTLKIRSTKLEDSAMYFCATKGGHLNTEAFFGQGTRLTVV.

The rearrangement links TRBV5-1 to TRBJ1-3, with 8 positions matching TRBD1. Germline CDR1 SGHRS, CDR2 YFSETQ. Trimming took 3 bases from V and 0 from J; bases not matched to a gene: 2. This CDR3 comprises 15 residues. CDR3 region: CASSWTGLSGNTIYF. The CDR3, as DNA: TGCGCCAGCAGCTGGACAGGGCTCTCTGGAAACACCATATATTTT.

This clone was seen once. The CDR3 DNA reads TGTGCCAGCAGTGAGAGCGGGTTAACCTACAATGAGCAGTTCTTC. Translated: CASSESGLTYNEQFF. This chain uses TRBV2 with TRBJ2-1; D may be TRBD2 (6 bases). Germline V gene sequence: CDR1 SNHLY, CDR2 FYNNEI. This CDR3 region has 15 residues. V lost 3 bases to trimming and J lost 2 bases, with 11 bases between them.

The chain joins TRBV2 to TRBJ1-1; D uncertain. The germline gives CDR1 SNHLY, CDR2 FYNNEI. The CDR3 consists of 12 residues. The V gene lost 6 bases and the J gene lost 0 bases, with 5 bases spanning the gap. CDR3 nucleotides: TGTGCCAGCAGGGACGTGAACACTGAAGCTTTCTTT. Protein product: CASRDVNTEAFF.

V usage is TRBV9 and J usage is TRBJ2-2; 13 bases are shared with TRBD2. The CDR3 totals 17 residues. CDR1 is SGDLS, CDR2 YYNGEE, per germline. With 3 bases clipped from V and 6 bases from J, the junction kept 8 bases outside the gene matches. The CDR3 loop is CASSALLAGGPSGELFF. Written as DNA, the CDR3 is TGTGCCAGCAGCGCATTACTAGCGGGAGGGCCCTCCGGGGAGCTGTTTTTT.

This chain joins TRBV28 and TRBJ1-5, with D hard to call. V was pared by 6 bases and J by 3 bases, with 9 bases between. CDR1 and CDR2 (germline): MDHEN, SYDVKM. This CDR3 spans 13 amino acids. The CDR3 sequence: CASRSRNNQPQHF. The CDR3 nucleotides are TGTGCCAGCAGGTCCAGAAACAATCAGCCCCAGCATTTT.

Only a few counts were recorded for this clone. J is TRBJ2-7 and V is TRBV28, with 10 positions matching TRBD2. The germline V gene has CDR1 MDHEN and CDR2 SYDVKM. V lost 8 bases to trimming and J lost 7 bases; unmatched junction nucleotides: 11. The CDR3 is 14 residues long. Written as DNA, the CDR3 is TGTGCCAGCCGAGACCTAGCGGGAGCTCGGGAGCAGTACTTC. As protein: CASRDLAGAREQYF. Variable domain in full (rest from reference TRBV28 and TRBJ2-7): DVKVTQSSRYLVKRTGEKVFLECVQDMDHENMFWYRQDPGLGLRLIYFSYDVKMKEKGDIPEGYSVSREKKERFSLILESASTNQTSMYLCASRDLAGAREQYFGPGTRLTVT.

The DNA for the CDR3 is TGTGCCAGCAGGCCGCCTTTTCGCACAGATACGCAGTATTTT. Translation gives CASRPPFRTDTQYF. The V and J genes are TRBV7-2 and TRBJ2-3; D gene ambiguous. CDR3 length equals 14 residues. Germline V lookup: CDR1 SGHTA, CDR2 FQGNSA. V lost 6 bases and J lost 1, with 11 bases in between.

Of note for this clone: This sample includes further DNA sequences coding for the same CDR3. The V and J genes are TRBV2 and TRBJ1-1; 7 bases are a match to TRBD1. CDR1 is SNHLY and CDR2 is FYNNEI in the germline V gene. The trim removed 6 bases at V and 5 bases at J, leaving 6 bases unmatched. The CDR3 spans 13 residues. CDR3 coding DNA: TGTGCCAGCAGCGATCCAGGGGGGACTGAAGCTTTCTTT. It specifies CASSDPGGTEAFF.